This T cell receptor beta chain was obtained from a study of identical twins. TCRdb redid the calling of the 5' RACE reads with MiXCR, one entry per CDR3 protein. The sample records 600,000 to 700,000 distinct CDR3 sequences, about 20% being singletons. Between the trimmed V and J ends, which lost 7 bases and 4 bases, there was a span of 17 bases. This CDR3 comprises 14 residues. In addition, the sample was reused for a study of T cells expressing NK-cell markers. That source reports: A range of about 1.0-7.5% of CD8+ T cells consisted of dominant NKG2C+ clonotypes in a handful of donors. For a handful of donors, these clonotypes were likewise the leading ones in the CD3+CD56-NKG2C+ fraction.

Sequencing was performed on PBMCs. The rearrangement uses TRBV12-3 or TRBV12-4 and TRBJ2-7; D may be TRBD1 or TRBD2 (5 bases each). The clonotype originates from a woman under 30 in good health. CDR3 nucleotides: TGTGCCAGCAACCCCTCGGGGCCAGTGTACGAGCAGTACTTC. Protein product: CASNPSGPVYEQYF.